The 10 T cell receptor beta chains listed next were all sequenced from one sample in a study of CD8 T cells in Susac syndrome. An amount of RNA that ranged from about 0.45 to 1 ug was reverse transcribed with random hexamers. TCRdb reprocessed the immunoSEQ multiplex PCR reads via MiXCR and lists one record per CDR3 protein. Of tens of thousands of distinct CDR3 sequences listed, 96% are singletons. The sequenced material came from CD4+ T cells from PBMCs. The receptors were gathered from a human donor with multiple sclerosis.

This chain uses TRBV24-1 with TRBJ2-1; possibly TRBD2 for D (5 bases). V dropped 5 bases and J dropped 9 bases, with 10 bases sitting between them. The CDR3 is 12 residues long. Germline loops: CDR1 KGHDR, CDR2 SFDVKD. CDR3: CATSAGLSEQFF. The CDR3 DNA is TGTGCCACCAGTGCGGGGTTGAGTGAGCAGTTCTTC.

This clonotype was recorded only once. The chain couples TRBV5-1 to TRBJ2-2; a possible D gene is TRBD1 (6 bases). This CDR3 contains 15 residues. CDR1 is SGHRS and CDR2 is YFSETQ in the germline V gene. Trimming shortened V by 1 base and J by 1 base, and 8 bases separated the two germline ends. CDR3 protein: CASSLSGENTGELFF. The CDR3 DNA reads TGCGCCAGCAGCTTGTCAGGGGAGAACACCGGGGAGCTGTTTTTT.

The chain uses TRBV4-2 and TRBJ2-5; TRBD1 matches 8 bases. The V gene's germline CDR1 is LGHNA and CDR2 YNFKEQ. J was trimmed by 7 bases and V by 4 bases; bases with no gene match: 8. This CDR3 spans 14 amino acids. The CDR3 nucleotides read TGTGCCAGCAGCCCAGGGGGCTTTAGGGGGACCCAGTACTTC. This translates into CASSPGGFRGTQYF.

This clonotype was seen just once. The chain employs TRBV6-1 and TRBJ2-7; D might be TRBD1 or TRBD2, each matching 5 bases. V lost 7 bases, J lost 2 bases, and 15 bases lay in between. The CDR3 has 14 residues. Germline CDR1 reads MNHNS; CDR2 reads SASEGT. The CDR3 loop reads CASTGTRGTYEQYF. CDR3 sequence (DNA): TGTGCCAGCACCGGGACGAGGGGTACCTACGAGCAGTACTTC.

The CDR3 protein is CASSAQGGEITGELFF. CDR3 DNA: TGTGCCAGCAGCGCCCAAGGGGGGGAAATCACCGGGGAGCTGTTTTTT. The chain uses TRBV3-1 and TRBJ2-2; D may be TRBD2 (7 bases). This CDR3 spans 16 amino acids. Trimming took 5 bases from V and 4 from J, leaving 17 bases between them. The germline V gene has CDR1 LGHDT and CDR2 YNNKEL (reference sequence).

The chain carries TRBV7-9 and TRBJ2-5, with D perhaps matching TRBD1 (5 bases). In germline, CDR1 is SEHNR, CDR2 FQNEAQ (reference sequence). The V gene lost 5 bases and the J gene lost 4 bases, with 14 bases spanning the gap. This CDR3 contains 14 residues. CDR3 loop: CASSQSFRVETQYF. For the CDR3, the DNA is TGTGCCAGCAGCCAAAGTTTCAGGGTAGAGACCCAGTACTTC.

This rearrangement joins TRBV5-4 to TRBJ2-6; TRBD1 might be the D (5 bases). The CDR3 length is 17 residues. CDR1 is SGHNT and CDR2 is YYREEE in the germline V gene (reference sequence). Between the trimmed V and J ends, which lost 4 bases and 2 bases, there was a span of 16 bases. The CDR3 sequence is CASSEIRARTGANVLTF. CDR3 sequence (DNA): TGTGCCAGCAGCGAAATCAGGGCGAGGACTGGGGCCAACGTCCTGACTTTC.

The chain recombines TRBV3-1 with TRBJ2-7, with D possibly being TRBD1 (6 bases). Germline V gives CDR1 LGHDT, CDR2 YNNKEL (reference sequence). V lost 3 bases to trimming and J lost 0 bases, with 12 bases between them. The CDR3 is made up of 15 amino acids. This CDR3 reads CASSQTDRRSYEQYF. DNA for the CDR3: TGTGCCAGCAGCCAGACCGACAGGCGCTCCTACGAGCAGTACTTC.

With respect to this clonotype: The CDR3 end shows no conserved phenylalanine or tryptophan, and so a read error is likely. The rearrangement joins TRBV6-5 to TRBJ1-2, with D unclear. The CDR3 loop spans 11 amino acids. Deletions cut 6 bases from V and 7 bases from J, with 9 bases between. Germline values: CDR1 MNHEY, CDR2 SVGAGI. The CDR3 nucleotides read TGTGCCAGCAGAGACGTCCGTGGCTACACCCTC. This gives the protein CASRDVRGYTL.

The chain links TRBV3-1 to TRBJ2-2; TRBD1 might be the D (5 bases). Trimming shortened V by 0 bases and J by 4 bases, and 12 bases separated the two germline ends. The CDR3 is 16 amino acids. Germline CDR1 LGHDT, CDR2 YNNKEL (reference sequence). CDR3 DNA sequence: TGTGCCAGCAGCCAAGAGGGGCTAGGTGGCACCGGGGAGCTGTTTTTT. Translation: CASSQEGLGGTGELFF.